This T cell receptor beta chain was observed in a study of CD8+ T cells in alopecia areata. Study summary: Treatment comprised oral tofacitinib, 5 to 10 mg twice daily, in treated patients. Disease severity was quantified as SALT score of affected scalp area.

Treatment described: oral pan-JAK inhibitor, 5-10 mg twice daily. V shed 5 bases and J 2 bases; nucleotides not matched to a gene: 9. The CDR3 is 14 amino acids. Germline-derived CDR1 and CDR2 are GTSNPN and SVGIG (reference sequence). Extraction and reverse transcription of RNA yielded cDNA as the sequencing template. Clones were sequenced by immunoSEQ multiplex PCR, and TCRdb holds only the in-frame ones, with some missing. The sample has about 190,000 clones, 60% seen once. The sequencing here drew on CD4+ T cells sorted from blood, taken at week 24, from a patient treated with tofacitinib. The chain links TRBV30 to TRBJ2-7; 7 bases are shared with TRBD1. The TCR was taken from a human donor with alopecia areata. The chain's CDR3 is CAWSAHRGPYEQYF. In DNA, the CDR3 is TGTGCCTGGTCGGCCCACAGGGGCCCCTACGAGCAGTACTTC.